Each of the 7 T cell receptor beta chains below was sequenced from the same sample in a study of blood T cell repertoires in COVID-19. Produced via immunoSEQ multiplex PCR; TCRdb's table is partial and in-frame only. Counted here are about 430,000 clones, roughly 88% occurring once; the ten biggest clones make up about 1.5%. Sequences were obtained from PBMCs or T cells enriched from blood (not recorded which). Receptors originate from a woman younger than 30 who had been exposed to COVID-19.

The genes are TRBV6-5 and TRBJ1-6, with 8 bases identical to TRBD1. Germline V gene lookup returns CDR1 MNHEY and CDR2 SVGAGI. The V gene end was trimmed by 5 bases and the J gene end by 8 bases; junction bases not matched to a gene: 5. The CDR3 has 14 amino acids. The DNA of the CDR3 is TGTGCCAGCAGTCGGACAGGGATTGATTCACCCCTCCACTTT. Protein sequence: CASSRTGIDSPLHF.

The chain recombines TRBV7-2 with TRBJ2-2, with no clear D. There are 15 residues in the CDR3. The V end lost 5 bases, the J end lost 2 bases, and 12 bases lay between the germline ends. Germline CDR1 SGHTA, CDR2 FQGNSA. The CDR3 spells CASSADIINTGELFF. As DNA, the CDR3 is TGTGCCAGCAGCGCCGACATAATTAACACCGGGGAGCTGTTTTTT.

The chain is built from TRBV5-4 and TRBJ2-3; TRBD2 agrees at 8 bases. The V and J ends lost 5 bases and 3 bases, in that order; junction bases with no gene match: 8. Germline CDR1 is SGHNT and CDR2 is YYREEE (reference sequence). The CDR3 spans 15 residues. Here the CDR3 reads CASSRGGHPTDTQYF. Here the CDR3 DNA reads TGTGCCAGCAGTCGCGGGGGGCACCCGACAGATACGCAGTATTTT.

The chain is built from TRBV27 and TRBJ2-7, with D possibly being TRBD1 (5 bases). Trimming took 5 bases from V and 1 from J, leaving 15 bases between them. Looked up from germline, CDR1 is MNHEY and CDR2 is SMNVEV (reference sequence). The CDR3 contains 15 residues. The CDR3 protein is CASSAIDRLSYEQYF. The CDR3 DNA is TGTGCCAGCAGTGCGATCGACAGATTATCCTACGAGCAGTACTTC.

V is TRBV27 and J is TRBJ2-3, with D possibly matching TRBD2 (5 bases). Germline assignment: CDR1 MNHEY and CDR2 SMNVEV (reference sequence). The CDR3 consists of 15 residues. The V and J ends lost 2 bases and 6 bases respectively, with 15 bases between them. In DNA, the CDR3 is TGTGCCAGCAGTTTAGTTTGGCTAGCCTCTGATACGCAGTATTTT. Amino acid sequence: CASSLVWLASDTQYF.

The V call is TRBV4-1, the J call TRBJ2-3; 9 nucleotides agree with TRBD2. This CDR3 has 15 residues. Germline loops: CDR1 MGHRA, CDR2 YSYEKL. Unmatched junction bases numbered 9, after V lost 4 bases and J lost 7 bases. Here the CDR3 reads CASSRLGGGVHTQYF. As DNA, the CDR3 is TGCGCCAGCAGCCGGCTTGGCGGGGGGGTACATACGCAGTATTTT.

The V call is TRBV7-2, the J call TRBJ2-1, with 13 bases that match TRBD2. CDR3 length: 15 residues. V dropped 1 base and J dropped 7; count of bases not matched to a gene: 1. Germline V gene data show CDR1 as SGHTA and CDR2 as FQGNSA. CDR3 region: CASSLVLAGGNEQFF. The CDR3 region has the DNA TGTGCCAGCAGCTTAGTACTAGCGGGAGGGAATGAGCAGTTCTTC.